What follows are 16 T cell receptor beta chains derived from one specimen sequenced in a study of OX40 agonist ivuxolimab in advanced cancers. Measured with immunoSEQ multiplex PCR; TCRdb has only the in-frame clones, and not every one. The sample holds 90,000 or so clones; roughly nine tenths are singletons and the top ten take around 2.6%. The source material was CD4+ or CD8+ T cells sorted from blood, sampled in a trial of the OX40 agonist ivuxolimab. These receptors were taken from an adult with an advanced solid tumor such as melanoma, head and neck, liver or kidney cancer.

This clone was seen a handful of times. The chain couples TRBV19 to TRBJ2-7, with TRBD1 matching 11 bases. The CDR3 runs 13 residues. V lost 7 bases to trimming and J lost 6 bases; unmatched junction nucleotides: 5. Germline CDR1 LNHDA, CDR2 SQIVND (reference sequence). CDR3 residues: CASNIGTGGEQYF. The CDR3 bases are TGTGCCAGTAATATCGGGACAGGGGGCGAGCAGTACTTC.

The rearrangement joins TRBV5-1 to TRBJ2-6; D ambiguous. V was clipped by 3 bases and J by 2 bases, with 15 bases between them. CDR1 and CDR2 (germline): SGHRS, YFSETQ. The CDR3 covers 17 residues. CDR3 coding DNA: TGCGCCAGCAGCTCCCGGCCGGTACGGGCTGGGGCCAACGTCCTGACTTTC. It is translated as CASSSRPVRAGANVLTF. Full variable domain (remainder filled in from reference TRBV5-1 and TRBJ2-6): KAGVTQTPRYLIKTRGQQVTLSCSPISGHRSVSWYQQTPGQGLQFLFEYFSETQRNKGNFPGRFSGRQFSNSRSEMNVSTLELGDSALYLCASSSRPVRAGANVLTFGAGSRLTVL.

The chain joins TRBV6-5 to TRBJ2-2, with D uncertain. V gave up 2 bases and J gave up 6 bases, with 10 bases separating them. The length of the CDR3 is 14 residues. Germline V gene sequence: CDR1 MNHEY, CDR2 SVGAGI. Here the CDR3 reads CASSYGTVPGELFF. In DNA, the CDR3 is TGTGCCAGCAGTTACGGAACGGTGCCCGGGGAGCTGTTTTTT.

The chain recombines TRBV7-2 with TRBJ2-2, with TRBD1 matching over 8 bases. Germline loops: CDR1 SGHTA, CDR2 FQGNSA. The CDR3 loop spans 16 amino acids. V trimming: 1 base; J trimming: 1 base; junction bases outside the gene matches: 2. The CDR3 loop is CASSLGGQVNTGELFF. CDR3 nucleotide sequence: TGTGCCAGCAGCTTAGGGGGACAGGTGAACACCGGGGAGCTGTTTTTT. Looking up the rest from reference TRBV7-2 and TRBJ2-2 gives the full variable domain: GAGVSQSPSNKVTEKGKDVELRCDPISGHTALYWYRQSLGQGLEFLIYFQGNSAPDKSGLPSDRFSAERTGGSVSTLTIQRTQQEDSAVYLCASSLGGQVNTGELFFGEGSRLTVL.

This chain uses TRBV28 with TRBJ2-1, with no clear D. Trimming shortened V by 6 bases and J by 7 bases, and 7 bases separated the two germline ends. The CDR3 consists of 11 residues. Germline loops: CDR1 MDHEN, CDR2 SYDVKM. The CDR3 region has the DNA TGTGCCAGCAGGAGGCTTAATGAGCAGTTCTTC. It translates to CASRRLNEQFF.

The chain couples TRBV28 to TRBJ1-5; a possible D gene is TRBD1 (6 bases). The length of the CDR3 is 16 residues. The ends were cut back, 1 base at V and 5 bases at J, with 15 bases in the middle. Germline CDR1 is MDHEN and CDR2 is SYDVKM. The CDR3 is CASSLFLIQGYQPQHF. CDR3 nucleotides: TGTGCCAGCAGTTTATTTCTGATACAGGGTTATCAGCCCCAGCATTTT.

This clone was observed a single time. This chain uses TRBV5-1 with TRBJ2-7; no definite D call. The CDR3 consists of 14 residues. V was cut by 0 bases and J by 3 bases, with 10 bases left in between. Germline V gives CDR1 SGHRS, CDR2 YFSETQ. The CDR3 protein is CASSLEERVYEQYF. For the CDR3, the DNA is TGCGCCAGCAGCTTGGAGGAGAGAGTCTACGAGCAGTACTTC.

This chain connects TRBV10-3 to TRBJ2-1, with 8 bases matching TRBD1. The J segment lost 7 bases and the V segment lost 4 bases, leaving 9 bases of the junction unmatched. The CDR3 runs 15 residues. Germline V lookup: CDR1 ENHRY, CDR2 SYGVKD. The CDR3 nucleotides read TGTGCCATCAGTGTTGGCGTAACAGGGGGGAATGAGCAGTTCTTC. Encoded protein: CAISVGVTGGNEQFF.

CDR3 nucleotides: TGTGCCAGCAGTTACACAGACTATGGAAACACCATATATTTT. Its translation is CASSYTDYGNTIYF. The chain carries TRBV6-5 and TRBJ1-3; D remains ambiguous. This CDR3 is built from 14 residues. Germline CDR1 and CDR2: MNHEY and SVGAGI. The V end was cut by 2 bases, the J end by 3 bases, with 8 bases between.

This rearrangement joins TRBV6-1 to TRBJ2-7; D could derive from TRBD1 or TRBD2 (5 bases each). Germline V gene sequence: CDR1 MNHNS, CDR2 SASEGT. Deletions cut 0 bases from V and 7 bases from J, with 13 bases between. The CDR3 extends over 14 amino acids. In DNA form, the CDR3 reads TGTGCCAGCAGTGAAGCGCAACGGGGCGGGGAGCAGTACTTC. It specifies CASSEAQRGGEQYF.

The rearrangement uses TRBV9 and TRBJ2-2; 7 bases fit TRBD2. V shed 0 bases, J shed 2 bases, and the junction held 4 bases outside the gene matches. This CDR3 comprises 16 residues. CDR1 SGDLS and CDR2 YYNGEE come from the germline V gene. In nucleotides, the CDR3 is TGTGCCAGCAGCGTAGGGCCTAGCGGAAACACCGGGGAGCTGTTTTTT. The encoded protein is CASSVGPSGNTGELFF.

The rearrangement uses TRBV5-6 and TRBJ2-7, with 14 nucleotides matching TRBD2. After removal of 4 bases from V and 3 bases from J, the junction contained 9 bases not matched to a gene. Germline assignment: CDR1 SGHDT and CDR2 YYEEEE. This CDR3 contains 17 residues. This CDR3 reads CASSTGTSGRLRYEQYF. CDR3 sequence (DNA): TGTGCCAGCAGCACCGGGACTAGCGGGAGACTCCGCTACGAGCAGTACTTC. Combining the CDR3 with reference TRBV5-6 and TRBJ2-7 gives the whole variable domain DAGVTQSPTHLIKTRGQQVTLRCSPKSGHDTVSWYQQALGQGPQFIFQYYEEEERQRGNFPDRFSGHQFPNYSSELNVNALLLGDSALYLCASSTGTSGRLRYEQYFGPGTRLTVT.

The chain carries TRBV19 and TRBJ1-4; no clear D. Germline V CDR1 and CDR2: LNHDA, SQIVND (reference sequence). The CDR3 totals 13 residues. V was trimmed by 5 bases and J by 0 bases, leaving 4 bases between them. CDR3 sequence (DNA): TGTGCCAGTAGTGAGGCAACTAATGAAAAACTGTTTTTT. It encodes CASSEATNEKLFF.

The rearrangement links TRBV19 to TRBJ2-3; perhaps TRBD1 as D (6 bases). The germline V and J ends were trimmed by 5 bases and 0 bases, with 9 bases remaining between them. Germline CDR1 is LNHDA and CDR2 is SQIVND (reference sequence). This CDR3 is built from 14 residues. CDR3 nucleotide sequence: TGTGCCAGTAGTGTACAGGGCAGCACAGATACGCAGTATTTT. This codes for CASSVQGSTDTQYF.

V usage is TRBV5-1 and J usage is TRBJ1-1, with 10 bases that match TRBD1. Germline CDR1 SGHRS, CDR2 YFSETQ. With 5 bases clipped from V and 1 base from J, the junction kept 11 bases outside the gene matches. The CDR3 contains 17 residues. CDR3 nucleotides: TGCGCCAGCAGTCCGACAGGGGGCGCGGGTCCGAACACTGAAGCTTTCTTT. The encoded protein is CASSPTGGAGPNTEAFF.

This chain joins TRBV25-1 and TRBJ2-7; perhaps TRBD2 as D (6 bases). The CDR3 totals 15 residues. CDR1 is MGHDK, CDR2 SYGVNS, per germline. The V end lost 3 bases, the J end lost 0 bases, and 12 bases lay between the germline ends. The chain's CDR3 is CASSEPGLRSYEQYF. The CDR3 coding sequence is TGTGCCAGCAGTGAGCCGGGACTGCGCTCCTACGAGCAGTACTTC.